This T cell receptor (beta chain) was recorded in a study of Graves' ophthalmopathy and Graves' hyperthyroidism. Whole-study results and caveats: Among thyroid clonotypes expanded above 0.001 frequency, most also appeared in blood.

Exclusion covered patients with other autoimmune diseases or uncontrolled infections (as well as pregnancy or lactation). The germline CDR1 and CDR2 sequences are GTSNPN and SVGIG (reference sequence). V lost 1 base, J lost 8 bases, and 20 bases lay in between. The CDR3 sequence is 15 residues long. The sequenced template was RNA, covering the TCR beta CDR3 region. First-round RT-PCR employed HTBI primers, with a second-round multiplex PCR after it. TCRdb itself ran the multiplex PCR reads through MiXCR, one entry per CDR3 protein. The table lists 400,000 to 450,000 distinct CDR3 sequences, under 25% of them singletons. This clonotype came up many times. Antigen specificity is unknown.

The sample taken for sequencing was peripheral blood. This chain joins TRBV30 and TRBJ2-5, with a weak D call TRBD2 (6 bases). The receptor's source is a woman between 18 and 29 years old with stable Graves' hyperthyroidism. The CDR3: CAWSGTPGVLGTQYF. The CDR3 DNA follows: TGTGCCTGGAGTGGTACCCCGGGGGTCCTCGGAACCCAGTACTTC. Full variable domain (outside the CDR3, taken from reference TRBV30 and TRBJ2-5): SQTIHQWPATLVQPVGSPLSLECTVEGTSNPNLYWYRQAAGRGLQLLFYSVGIGQISSEVPQNLSASRPQDRQFILSSKKLLLSDSGFYLCAWSGTPGVLGTQYFGPGTRLLVL.